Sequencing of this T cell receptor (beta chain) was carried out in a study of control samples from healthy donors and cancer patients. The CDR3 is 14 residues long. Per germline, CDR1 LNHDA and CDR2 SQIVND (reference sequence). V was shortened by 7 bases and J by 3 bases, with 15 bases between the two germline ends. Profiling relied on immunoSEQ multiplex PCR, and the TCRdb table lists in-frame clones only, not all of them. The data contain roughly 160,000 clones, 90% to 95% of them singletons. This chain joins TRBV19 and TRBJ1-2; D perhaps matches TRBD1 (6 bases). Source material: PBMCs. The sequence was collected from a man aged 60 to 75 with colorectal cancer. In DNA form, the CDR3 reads TGTGCCAGTACCTCGGGGGGCAGGGACTATGGCTACACCTTC. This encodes CASTSGGRDYGYTF.